The text below deals with one TCR beta chain. Its cognate antigen is unknown. Germline CDR1 and CDR2: SEHNR and FQNEAQ (reference sequence). V trimming: 10 bases; J trimming: 2 bases; junction bases outside the gene matches: 13. The CDR3 has 16 amino acids. The sample is drawn from a study of T cell responses to AZD1222 COVID-19 vaccine. General study findings and limits: At baseline, just five to seven AZD1222 recipients tested seropositive.

Assay used: immunoSEQ multiplex PCR; TCRdb lists only in-frame clones, some missing. The sample carries about 120,000 clones, more than 80% recorded once. This sequence originates from an adult in good health. The chain carries TRBV7-9 and TRBJ2-2, with 7 bases identical to TRBD2. The material was peripheral blood, obtained on day 0 of AZD1222 vaccination. The CDR3 is CAIPSSGGTNTGELFF. CDR3 nucleotides: TGTGCCATCCCCTCTTCGGGAGGCACCAACACCGGGGAGCTGTTTTTT. Drawing the rest from reference TRBV7-9 and TRBJ2-2, the complete variable domain is DTGVSQNPRHKITKRGQNVTFRCDPISEHNRLYWYRQTLGQGPEFLTYFQNEAQLEKSRLLSDRFSAERPKGSFSTLEIQRTEQGDSAMYLCAIPSSGGTNTGELFFGEGSRLTVL.